This T cell receptor beta chain comes out of a study of blood T cell repertoires in COVID-19 (TCRdb year 2020). About the study as a whole: Samples covering the acute and convalescent phases of COVID-19 were provided by collaborators in the United States, Italy and Spain. Where available, HLA class I and class II types were obtained from metadata supplied by the sample provider rather than from assay-based typing. Samples were obtained from the ongoing ImmuneRACE study (first 160 participants) and from 1,254 subjects provided by 6 global collaborators. The repertoires were made available in a free public database intended to serve as a resource for research on the immune response to SARS-CoV-2. Nearly every sample came with metadata listing a de-identified subject ID, COVID-19 status, age in years and sex. The prospective study material was composed of cDNA or gDNA derived from T cells, B-cell-depleted T cells, or PBMCs. Deeply sampled blood TCRbeta repertoires from subjects exposed to, actively infected with, or recovered from COVID-19 were included in the dataset.

Beyond this particular receptor, the publication reports: The quantity of clinical and demographic metadata differed by source and by participant and was supplied without curation.

For this clone: Its recognized antigen is unknown. Per-nucleotide qualities are absent, and no much larger clonotype sits a single base away.

TCRbeta CDR3 regions were amplified from genomic DNA by means of the immunoSEQ Assay, a bias-controlled multiplex PCR. Per the source publication's procedure: Within the assay, amplification of reference gene primers was used to estimate how many nucleated cells each sample contained. To quantify the absolute abundance of each unique TCRbeta CDR3 rearrangement, sequence reads were collapsed and filtered. Productive Simpson clonality was computed per sample as the square root of Simpson's diversity index over productive rearrangements. TCRdb re-hosts the immuneACCESS table, in-frame sequences only. Its copies lack some clones; in the studies checked, an unresolved V gene accounts for under half of them, and the cause for the rest is not known. The V and J calls and clone size are taken from that table; D and trimming were inferred from the DNA. Present in this sample are over 85,000 clones, 87% of which were seen just once. Around 5% of the sample lies in the top ten.

CDR1 and CDR2 were assigned from the germline V gene as SGHTA and FQGNSA. V loses 5 bases, J loses 5 bases, and the germline ends lie 12 bases apart. The CDR3 contains 13 residues, cysteine and phenylalanine counted. Only the CDR3 part of the read is kept: 39 bases, read in frame from the first base. One collaborating source in Seattle enrolled patients during active infection and followed them longitudinally through the course of disease. Whole blood was collected in K2EDTA tubes by collaborating institutions according to the institutions' own protocols. For TCRbeta analysis, collaborators shipped samples in one of three forms: frozen whole blood, isolated PBMCs, or DNA extracted from either of those sample types.

The origin of this receptor is a woman aged 45 to 65 with COVID-19, enrolled during active disease. The material sequenced was peripheral blood. The rearrangement joined TRBV7-2 to TRBJ2-5; the D gene cannot be resolved reliably. The DNA sequence follows: TGTGCCAGCAGCGAAACCCCTCGGGAGACCCAGTACTTC. Its coded protein is CASSETPRETQYF. The full variable domain, with segments outside the CDR3 supplied by the reference TRBV7-2 and TRBJ2-5 proteins, appears as GAGVSQSPSNKVTEKGKDVELRCDPISGHTALYWYRQSLGQGLEFLIYFQGNSAPDKSGLPSDRFSAERTGGSVSTLTIQRTQQEDSAVYLCASSETPRETQYFGPGTRLLVL.